These 24 T cell receptor beta chains originate from one sample sequenced in a study of response to subunit inactivated influenza vaccine. Via MiXCR, TCRdb re-called the RT-PCR reads, giving one row per CDR3 protein. The sample gives 860,000 or so distinct CDR3 sequences, 21% of which show up once; roughly 10% is in the top ten. The material sequenced was PBMCs from blood, taken around 5 days after vaccination. These receptor sequences come from a man aged 50-59 years who received an inactivated influenza vaccine.

This clonotype was seen more than once but under ten times. This chain connects TRBV5-1 to TRBJ2-1; TRBD1 is a possible D gene (6 bases). V was pared by 2 bases and J by 5 bases, with 20 bases between. Germline CDR1 reads SGHRS; CDR2 reads YFSETQ. There are 17 residues in the CDR3. CDR3 region: CASSFSVGGKIHNEQFF. For the CDR3, the DNA is TGCGCCAGCAGCTTCAGCGTAGGGGGTAAGATTCACAATGAGCAGTTCTTC. The full variable domain, with the rest looked up from reference TRBV5-1 and TRBJ2-1, is KAGVTQTPRYLIKTRGQQVTLSCSPISGHRSVSWYQQTPGQGLQFLFEYFSETQRNKGNFPGRFSGRQFSNSRSEMNVSTLELGDSALYLCASSFSVGGKIHNEQFFGPGTRLTVL.

V is TRBV9 and J is TRBJ2-2; 12 bases align to TRBD2. The germline gives CDR1 SGDLS, CDR2 YYNGEE. This CDR3 contains 18 residues. Trimming cost V 0 bases and J 5 bases; bases outside gene matches: 8. CDR3 DNA sequence: TGTGCCAGCAGCGTAGCTCACATCGGGACTAGCGGGACCGGGGAGCTGTTTTTT. It is translated as CASSVAHIGTSGTGELFF.

The chain has TRBV18 and TRBJ2-4; perhaps D is TRBD1 or TRBD2 (5 bases each). The V and J ends lost 0 bases and 12 bases respectively, with 12 bases between them. The CDR3 has 13 amino acids. In germline, CDR1 is KGHSH, CDR2 LQKENI. The CDR3 DNA follows: TGTGCCAGCTCACCACCGGGACCCATATATCAGTACTTC. Its translation is CASSPPGPIYQYF.

This clonotype has more than one count but fewer than ten. V usage is TRBV28 and J usage is TRBJ2-3, with D unclear. This CDR3 is 15 amino acids long. The ends were cut back, 4 bases at V and 2 bases at J, with 13 bases in the middle. Germline values: CDR1 MDHEN, CDR2 SYDVKM. The DNA of the CDR3 is TGTGCCAGCAGTTCAACACCCGACAACACAGATACGCAGTATTTT. It yields the protein CASSSTPDNTDTQYF.

The table lists this clonotype with a few counts. The chain couples TRBV5-1 to TRBJ2-1, with D hard to call. CDR1 SGHRS and CDR2 YFSETQ come from the germline V gene. Trimming took 4 bases from V and 4 from J, leaving 12 bases between them. CDR3 length: 14 residues. The chain's CDR3 is CASSVDGMYNEQFF. DNA for the CDR3: TGCGCCAGCAGCGTGGACGGAATGTACAATGAGCAGTTCTTC.

This clonotype was picked up a small number of times. The chain combines TRBV20-1 with TRBJ1-5, with 7 bases lining up with TRBD1. The V gene end was trimmed by 6 bases and the J gene end by 3 bases; junction bases not matched to a gene: 17. CDR1 is DFQATT, CDR2 SNEGSKA, per germline (reference sequence). The CDR3 extends over 17 amino acids. The CDR3 protein is CSARAEDRPWINQPQHF. The CDR3 region has the DNA TGCAGTGCCCGAGCCGAGGACAGGCCCTGGATCAATCAGCCCCAGCATTTT.

The chain has TRBV6-2 or TRBV6-3 and TRBJ2-7; 8 positions match TRBD1. V lost 0 bases to trimming and J lost 4 bases; unmatched junction nucleotides: 8. Germline V CDR1 and CDR2: MNHEY, SVGEGT. CDR3 size: 16 residues. The chain's CDR3 is CASSYSTSTGDYEQYF. The CDR3, as DNA: TGTGCCAGCAGTTACTCAACATCGACAGGGGATTACGAGCAGTACTTC.

This clonotype has more than one count but fewer than ten. The chain recombines TRBV11-2 with TRBJ2-3; 16 positions match TRBD2. The CDR3 loop spans 21 amino acids. V was pared by 6 bases and J by 5 bases, with 20 bases of the junction left unmatched. Germline values: CDR1 SGHAT, CDR2 FQNNGV. CDR3 loop: CASRKSITGTSGRALLDTQYF. CDR3 bases: TGTGCCAGCAGGAAAAGCATTACCGGGACTAGCGGGAGGGCCCTCTTAGATACGCAGTATTTT.

This clonotype has more than one count but fewer than ten. The rearrangement links TRBV12-3 or TRBV12-4 to TRBJ2-3; 7 bases line up with TRBD2. The V and J ends lost 6 bases and 0 bases, in that order; junction bases with no gene match: 9. This CDR3 has 16 residues. The CDR3 spells CASRNIGGTSTDTQYF. The CDR3 DNA sequence: TGTGCCAGCAGAAATATCGGGGGGACGAGCACAGATACGCAGTATTTT.

This clonotype was counted between two and nine times. V gene TRBV12-3 or TRBV12-4 combines with J gene TRBJ1-1, with a tentative D call TRBD1 (5 bases). V was clipped by 5 bases and J by 11 bases, with 15 bases between them. The CDR3 is 12 residues long. CDR3: CASSPGPIMAFF. In DNA form, the CDR3 reads TGTGCCAGCAGTCCGGGACCTATAATGGCTTTCTTT.

The rearrangement links TRBV4-3 to TRBJ2-1; D possibly corresponds to TRBD2 (6 bases). The length of the CDR3 is 16 residues. The V gene lost 3 bases and the J gene lost 0 bases, with 12 bases spanning the gap. Germline CDR1 LGHNA, CDR2 YSLEER. Written as DNA, the CDR3 is TGCGCCAGCAGCCAGGGACTCTTAAGCTCCTACAATGAGCAGTTCTTC. It codes for CASSQGLLSSYNEQFF.

This clonotype was seen repeatedly, ten times or more. V usage is TRBV28 and J usage is TRBJ2-1; 9 bases map to TRBD1. Per the germline V gene, CDR1 is MDHEN and CDR2 is SYDVKM. With V trimmed by 1 base and J by 3 bases, 4 bases remained unmatched. This CDR3 contains 16 residues. The CDR3 bases are TGTGCCAGCAGTTTATCTGGGACAGGGCGCTACAATGAGCAGTTCTTC. Protein: CASSLSGTGRYNEQFF.

This clonotype has only a few counts. The V gene is TRBV28, the J gene TRBJ2-1; tentatively, D is TRBD2 (6 bases). The CDR3 sequence is 15 residues long. Trimming stripped 5 bases from V and 5 bases from J, with 16 bases between. Germline values: CDR1 MDHEN, CDR2 SYDVKM. The CDR3 region is CASSGTGTANNEQFF. CDR3 nucleotides: TGTGCCAGCAGTGGGACCGGGACTGCGAACAATGAGCAGTTCTTC.

This chain joins TRBV5-6 and TRBJ1-6; no clear D gene. V shed 0 bases and J shed 6 bases, with 7 bases lying between them. This CDR3 has 14 residues. Germline CDR1 SGHDT, CDR2 YYEEEE. This CDR3 is CASSLDGFNSPLHF. As DNA, the CDR3 is TGTGCCAGCAGCTTGGACGGCTTTAATTCACCCCTCCACTTT.

The chain recombines TRBV29-1 with TRBJ2-7, with 11 bases fitting TRBD1. The CDR3 has 14 amino acids. After removal of 4 bases from V and 4 bases from J, the junction contained 6 bases not matched to a gene. Per the germline V gene, CDR1 is SQVTM and CDR2 is ANQGSEA. CDR3 sequence reads: CSVGTDRGLYEQYF. For the CDR3, the DNA is TGCAGCGTTGGTACGGACAGGGGGCTATACGAGCAGTACTTC.

A few counts support this clonotype. This chain connects TRBV2 to TRBJ2-7; 7 bases map to TRBD1. The CDR3 is 14 amino acids. V was pared by 7 bases and J by 1 base, with 7 bases of the junction left unmatched. Germline V CDR1 and CDR2: SNHLY, FYNNEI. The CDR3 sequence is CASMPGQRSYEQYF. The CDR3 nucleotides read TGTGCCAGCATGCCGGGACAGCGATCCTACGAGCAGTACTTC.

This clonotype was found a few times. V is TRBV6-5 and J is TRBJ2-6, with 9 positions matching TRBD1. This CDR3 is built from 17 residues. Losses at the gene ends were 3 bases for V and 2 bases for J; bases not matched to a gene: 5. Germline CDR1 MNHEY, CDR2 SVGAGI. CDR3 residues: CASSYRGTGTGANVLTF. CDR3 bases: TGTGCCAGCAGTTATAGAGGGACAGGGACTGGGGCCAACGTCCTGACTTTC.

This clonotype was picked up many times. The rearrangement joins TRBV24-1 to TRBJ2-1; 7 nucleotides line up with TRBD2. V lost 7 bases to trimming and J lost 6 bases; unmatched junction nucleotides: 5. There are 13 residues in the CDR3. CDR1 KGHDR and CDR2 SFDVKD come from the germline V gene. CDR3 sequence reads: CATRRGEGNEQFF. In nucleotides, the CDR3 is TGTGCCACCAGGCGCGGGGAGGGCAATGAGCAGTTCTTC.

The gene calls are TRBV20-1 and TRBJ1-6; 7 bases fit TRBD1. This CDR3 has 16 amino acids. Per the germline V gene, CDR1 is DFQATT and CDR2 is SNEGSKA (reference sequence). J was trimmed by 5 bases and V by 4 bases; bases with no gene match: 11. The CDR3 DNA follows: TGCAGTGCTAACGACAGGGCAGGGGAGGATAATTCACCCCTCCACTTT. Translation gives CSANDRAGEDNSPLHF.

Concerning this clonotype: The junction differs from germline at one of its ends, possibly a read error. V gene TRBV2 combines with J gene TRBJ2-4, with D tentatively TRBD1 (6 bases). Germline CDR1 SNHLY, CDR2 FYNNEI. The CDR3 sequence is 11 residues long. CDR3 in DNA: TGTGCCAGCAGTGACAGGACAGAAGATCAGTTC. Protein product: CASSDRTEDQF.

The genes are TRBV29-1 and TRBJ2-7, with 8 nucleotides matching TRBD1. Per the germline V gene, CDR1 is SQVTM and CDR2 is ANQGSEA. Trimming removed 6 bases from V and 0 bases from J; junction bases left unmatched: 10. This CDR3 spans 15 amino acids. CDR3 region: CSVLYRDRNSYEQYF. Here the CDR3 DNA reads TGCAGCGTGCTCTACCGGGACAGGAACTCCTACGAGCAGTACTTC.

With respect to this clonotype: Likely a read error: the CDR3 ends without its conserved phenylalanine or tryptophan. The chain carries TRBV6-1 and TRBJ2-5; TRBD1 aligns across 11 bases. Germline CDR1 MNHNS, CDR2 SASEGT. V lost 7 bases to trimming and J lost 2 bases; unmatched junction nucleotides: 6. The CDR3 consists of 15 residues. CDR3 nucleotide sequence: TGTGCCAGCAACTTCGGGACAGGGGGACAAGAGACCCAGTACTTA. Encoded protein: CASNFGTGGQETQYL.

This clonotype showed up just a few times. This chain connects TRBV7-2 to TRBJ2-7, with TRBD2 identical over 13 bases. The ends lost 3 bases at V and 6 bases at J; junction bases unmatched: 2. CDR1 SGHTA and CDR2 FQGNSA come from the germline V gene. This CDR3 contains 14 residues. CDR3 DNA sequence: TGTGCCAGCAGCTTGGGACTAGCGGGGACCGAGCAGTACTTC. It yields the protein CASSLGLAGTEQYF.

The CDR3 DNA reads as TGTGCCAGCAGGAAGTCCGGGACTTCTAATGAAAAACTGTTTTTT. This encodes CASRKSGTSNEKLFF. The chain combines TRBV28 with TRBJ1-4; a possible D gene is TRBD1 (5 bases). With 6 bases removed from V and 3 bases from J, the gap between germline ends came to 14 bases. Germline values: CDR1 MDHEN, CDR2 SYDVKM. The CDR3 loop spans 15 amino acids.